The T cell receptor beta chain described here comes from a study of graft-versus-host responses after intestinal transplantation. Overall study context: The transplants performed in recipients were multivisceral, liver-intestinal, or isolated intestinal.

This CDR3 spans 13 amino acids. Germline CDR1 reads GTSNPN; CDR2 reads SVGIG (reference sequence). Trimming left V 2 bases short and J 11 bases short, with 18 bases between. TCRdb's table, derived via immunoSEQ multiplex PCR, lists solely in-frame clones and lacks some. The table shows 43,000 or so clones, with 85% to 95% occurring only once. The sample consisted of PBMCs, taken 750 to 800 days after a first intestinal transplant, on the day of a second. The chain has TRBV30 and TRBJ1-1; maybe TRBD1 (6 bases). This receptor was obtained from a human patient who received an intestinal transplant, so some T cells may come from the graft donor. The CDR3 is CAWSHLDSRRAFF. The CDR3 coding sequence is TGTGCCTGGAGTCACTTGGACAGCCGTCGGGCTTTCTTT.